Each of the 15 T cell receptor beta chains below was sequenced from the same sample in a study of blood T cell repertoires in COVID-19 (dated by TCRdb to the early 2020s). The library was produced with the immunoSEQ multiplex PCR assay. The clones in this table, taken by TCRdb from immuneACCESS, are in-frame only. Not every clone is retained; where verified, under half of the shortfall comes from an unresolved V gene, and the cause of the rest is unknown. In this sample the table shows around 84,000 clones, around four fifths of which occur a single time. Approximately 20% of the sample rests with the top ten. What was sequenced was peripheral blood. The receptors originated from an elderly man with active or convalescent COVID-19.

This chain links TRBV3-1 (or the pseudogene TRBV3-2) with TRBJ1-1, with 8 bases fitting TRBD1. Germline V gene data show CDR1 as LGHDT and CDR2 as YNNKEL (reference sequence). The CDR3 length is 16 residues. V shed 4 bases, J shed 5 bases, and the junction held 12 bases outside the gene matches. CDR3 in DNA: TGTGCCAGCAGCCCAAGGTTTCAGGGGGCAAGAACTGAAGCTTTCTTT. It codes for CASSPRFQGARTEAFF.

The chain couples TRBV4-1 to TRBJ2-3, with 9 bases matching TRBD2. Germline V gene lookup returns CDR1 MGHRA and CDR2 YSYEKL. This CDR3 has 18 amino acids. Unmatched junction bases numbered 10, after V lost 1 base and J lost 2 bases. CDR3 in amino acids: CASSQVGSGGHYTDTQYF. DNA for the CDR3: TGCGCCAGCAGCCAAGTGGGTAGCGGGGGCCACTACACAGATACGCAGTATTTT.

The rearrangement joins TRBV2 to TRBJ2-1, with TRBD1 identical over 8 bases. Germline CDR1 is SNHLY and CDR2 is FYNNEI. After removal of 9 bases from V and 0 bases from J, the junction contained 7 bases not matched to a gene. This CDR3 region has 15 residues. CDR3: CARQYRGVSYNEQFF. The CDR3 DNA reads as TGTGCCAGACAGTACAGGGGGGTCTCCTACAATGAGCAGTTCTTC.

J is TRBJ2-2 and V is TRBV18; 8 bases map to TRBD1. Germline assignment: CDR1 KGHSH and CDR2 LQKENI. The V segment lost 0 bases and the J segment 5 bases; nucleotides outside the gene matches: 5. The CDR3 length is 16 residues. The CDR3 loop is CASSPPQGGRTGELFF. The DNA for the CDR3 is TGTGCCAGCTCACCACCACAGGGGGGAAGGACCGGGGAGCTGTTTTTT.

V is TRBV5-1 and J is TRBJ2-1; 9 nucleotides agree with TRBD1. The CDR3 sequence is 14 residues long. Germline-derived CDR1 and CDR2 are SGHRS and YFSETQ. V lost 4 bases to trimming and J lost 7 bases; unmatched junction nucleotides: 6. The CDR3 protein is CASSPGDRGNEQFF. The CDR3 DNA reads TGCGCCAGCAGCCCAGGAGACAGGGGGAATGAGCAGTTCTTC.

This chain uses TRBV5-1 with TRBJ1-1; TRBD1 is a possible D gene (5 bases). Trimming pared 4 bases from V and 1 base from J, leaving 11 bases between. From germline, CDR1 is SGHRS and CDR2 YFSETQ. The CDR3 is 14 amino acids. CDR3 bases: TGCGCCAGCAGCCCCGGGACTGCGAACACTGAAGCTTTCTTT. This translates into CASSPGTANTEAFF.

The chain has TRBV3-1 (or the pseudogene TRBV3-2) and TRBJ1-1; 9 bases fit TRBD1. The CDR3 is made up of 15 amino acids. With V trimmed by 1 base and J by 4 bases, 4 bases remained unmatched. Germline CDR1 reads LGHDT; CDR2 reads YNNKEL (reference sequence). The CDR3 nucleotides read TGTGCCAGCAGCCAAGGCCGGGACAGGGTCACTGAAGCTTTCTTT. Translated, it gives CASSQGRDRVTEAFF.

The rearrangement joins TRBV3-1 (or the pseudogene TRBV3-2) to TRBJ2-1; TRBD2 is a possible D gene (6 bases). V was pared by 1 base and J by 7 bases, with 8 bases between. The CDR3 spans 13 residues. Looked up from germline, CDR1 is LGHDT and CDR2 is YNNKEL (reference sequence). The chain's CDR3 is CASSQAGVNEQFF. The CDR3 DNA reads TGTGCCAGCAGCCAAGCGGGAGTTAATGAGCAGTTCTTC.

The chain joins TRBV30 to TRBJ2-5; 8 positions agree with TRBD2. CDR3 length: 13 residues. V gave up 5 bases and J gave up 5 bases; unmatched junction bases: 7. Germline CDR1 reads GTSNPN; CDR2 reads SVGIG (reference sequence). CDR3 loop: CAWALGGRETQYF. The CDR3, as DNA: TGTGCCTGGGCGTTAGGCGGGAGGGAGACCCAGTACTTC.

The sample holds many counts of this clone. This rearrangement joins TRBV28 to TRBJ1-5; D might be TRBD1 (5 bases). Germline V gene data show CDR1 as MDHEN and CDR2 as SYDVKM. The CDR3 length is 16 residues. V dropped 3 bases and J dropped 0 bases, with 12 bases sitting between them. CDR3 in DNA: TGTGCCAGCAGTTTCTCGGGGCGGGATAGCAATCAGCCCCAGCATTTT. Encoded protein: CASSFSGRDSNQPQHF.

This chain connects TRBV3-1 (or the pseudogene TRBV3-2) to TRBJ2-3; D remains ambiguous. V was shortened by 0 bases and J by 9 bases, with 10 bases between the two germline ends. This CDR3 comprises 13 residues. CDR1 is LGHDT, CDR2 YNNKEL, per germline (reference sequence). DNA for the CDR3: TGTGCCAGCAGCCAAGATATGAGGCGCACGCAGTATTTT. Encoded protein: CASSQDMRRTQYF.

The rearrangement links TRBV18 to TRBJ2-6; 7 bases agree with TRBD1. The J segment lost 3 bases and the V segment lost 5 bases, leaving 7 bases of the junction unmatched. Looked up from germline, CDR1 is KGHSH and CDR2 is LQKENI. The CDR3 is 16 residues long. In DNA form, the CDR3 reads TGTGCCAGCTCAACTCGACAGGGTGGTGGGGCCAACGTCCTGACTTTC. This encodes CASSTRQGGGANVLTF.

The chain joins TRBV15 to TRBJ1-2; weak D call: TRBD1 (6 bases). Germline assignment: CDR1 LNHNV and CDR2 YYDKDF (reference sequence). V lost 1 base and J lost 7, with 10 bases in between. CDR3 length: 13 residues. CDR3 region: CATSRAGAGGYTF. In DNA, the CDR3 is TGTGCCACCAGCAGAGCAGGGGCAGGTGGCTACACCTTC. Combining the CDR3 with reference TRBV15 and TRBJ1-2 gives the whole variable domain DAMVIQNPRYQVTQFGKPVTLSCSQTLNHNVMYWYQQKSSQAPKLLFHYYDKDFNNEADTPDNFQSRRPNTSFCFLDIRSPGLGDTAMYLCATSRAGAGGYTFGSGTRLTVV.

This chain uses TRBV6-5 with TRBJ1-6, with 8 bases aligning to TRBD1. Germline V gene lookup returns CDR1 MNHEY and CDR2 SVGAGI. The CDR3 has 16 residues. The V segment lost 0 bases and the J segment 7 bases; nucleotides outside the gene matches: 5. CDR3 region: CASSYSSQGANSPLHF. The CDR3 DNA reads TGTGCCAGCAGTTACTCGAGTCAGGGGGCAAATTCACCCCTCCACTTT.

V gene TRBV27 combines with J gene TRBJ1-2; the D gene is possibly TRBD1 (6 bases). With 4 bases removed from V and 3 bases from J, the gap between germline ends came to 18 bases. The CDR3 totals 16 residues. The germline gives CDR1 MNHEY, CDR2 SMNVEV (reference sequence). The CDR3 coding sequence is TGTGCCAGCAGTTCTCTTCAGGGGTATGAGGACTATGGCTACACCTTC. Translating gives CASSSLQGYEDYGYTF.